This T cell receptor (beta chain) was captured in a study of T-cell memory formation after mild COVID-19. Regarding the study as a whole: Among CD4+ contracting clones, most were CM and EM, and CD8+ ones EMRA.

V was trimmed by 3 bases and J by 4 bases, leaving 9 bases between them. Germline assignment: CDR1 SGHTA and CDR2 FQGNSA. The CDR3 totals 14 residues. Comments on this clonotype: Its matching antigen is unknown.

5'RACE with constant-segment primers built TCRalpha and TCRbeta cDNA libraries with UMIs. TCRdb re-derived calls from the 5' RACE reads in MiXCR, one entry per CDR3 protein. Of 550,000 to 600,000 distinct CDR3 sequences listed, about a fifth are singletons. This sequence was found in an adult woman who had mild COVID-19 (a few samples of this study predate the infection). Cell type and time point are not known. The rearrangement joins TRBV7-2 to TRBJ1-4, with D tentatively TRBD1 (6 bases). Sequencing was done on a sample of PBMCs or a T cell subset sorted from them (not recorded which). The CDR3 is CASSLDSYNEKLFF. CDR3 coding DNA: TGTGCCAGCAGCTTGGACAGCTATAATGAAAAACTGTTTTTT.